The 22 T cell receptor beta chains reported below all come from one sample, sequenced in a study of regulatory T cells in long-lasting Graves disease. Arm-PCR of CDR3 regions and iRepertoire HTBI primers were used to build TCR beta libraries. One entry per CDR3 protein results from TCRdb running MiXCR on the multiplex PCR reads. The data hold fewer than 550,000 distinct CDR3 sequences, with approximately 16% observed a single time. Time point noted: newly diagnosed GD, antithyroid drugs for less than 3 months. Making the TCR library involved RNA that had been extracted from PBMCs. The sample was also reused in another study, on T cells in Graves' hyperthyroidism and ophthalmopathy.

The sample here was peripheral blood mononuclear cells (PBMCs), taken at new diagnosis, from a patient treated with antithyroid drugs. The receptors here all came from a woman aged 35-65 years with Graves disease.

This clonotype has at least ten counts. The gene calls are TRBV2 and TRBJ2-1, with 10 bases lining up with TRBD1. Germline-derived CDR1 and CDR2 are SNHLY and FYNNEI. This CDR3 region has 15 residues. Germline trimming cut 1 base from V and 4 bases from J; bases unmatched to any gene: 1. The CDR3 is CASSEGTGGYNEQFF. The DNA for the CDR3 is TGTGCCAGCAGTGAAGGGACAGGGGGGTACAATGAGCAGTTCTTC.

This clonotype has a count of ten or more. V and J are TRBV2 and TRBJ2-5, with D tentatively TRBD2 (6 bases). The germline V and J ends were trimmed by 7 bases and 2 bases, with 11 bases remaining between them. The CDR3 is 13 amino acids. Germline loops: CDR1 SNHLY, CDR2 FYNNEI. The CDR3: CASNRGGQETQYF. Here the CDR3 DNA reads TGTGCCAGCAACCGTGGGGGGCAAGAGACCCAGTACTTC.

This clonotype was observed a few times. This chain connects TRBV4-1 to TRBJ2-2, with D perhaps TRBD2 (6 bases). V lost 3 bases and J 2 bases, leaving 10 bases between the germline ends. The CDR3 runs 15 residues. The germline CDR1 and CDR2 sequences are MGHRA and YSYEKL. CDR3 DNA sequence: TGCGCCAGCAGCCAGACCGGGAGAAACACCGGGGAGCTGTTTTTT. Its translation is CASSQTGRNTGELFF.

This clonotype was picked up many times. The V gene is TRBV5-1, the J gene TRBJ1-5, with D maybe TRBD1 (5 bases). The V end lost 4 bases, the J end lost 6 bases, and 20 bases lay between the germline ends. Germline V gene data show CDR1 as SGHRS and CDR2 as YFSETQ. The CDR3 covers 16 residues. The CDR3, as DNA: TGCGCCAGCAGCGAAACAGGTGGTGGGATGGGTCAGCCCCAGCATTTT. This codes for CASSETGGGMGQPQHF.

The table lists this clonotype with many counts. J is TRBJ1-1 and V is TRBV28, with 7 bases aligning to TRBD1. The V gene's germline CDR1 is MDHEN and CDR2 SYDVKM. V shed 5 bases and J 0 bases; nucleotides not matched to a gene: 3. This CDR3 is built from 14 residues. The CDR3 DNA reads TGTGCCAGCAGTACGGGACAGCTGAACACTGAAGCTTTCTTT. This gives the protein CASSTGQLNTEAFF.

Only a few counts were recorded for this clonotype. The chain has TRBV13 and TRBJ2-1, with D tentatively TRBD1 (5 bases). This CDR3 has 13 amino acids. CDR1 is PRHDT and CDR2 is FYEKMQ in the germline V gene (reference sequence). V was clipped by 8 bases and J by 8 bases, with 16 bases between them. The CDR3 region has the DNA TGTGCCAGCGGCCGGCAAGGGGTCGATGAGCAGTTCTTC. Protein: CASGRQGVDEQFF.

The chain couples TRBV12-3 or TRBV12-4 to TRBJ2-7; D not certain. V lost 3 bases and J 4 bases, leaving 7 bases between the germline ends. This CDR3 region has 12 residues. CDR3 protein: CASSLVIYEQYF. The CDR3 nucleotides read TGTGCCAGCAGTTTGGTGATATACGAGCAGTACTTC.

This clonotype showed up many times. The genes are TRBV7-9 and TRBJ1-1; D perhaps matches TRBD1 (6 bases). From germline, CDR1 is SEHNR and CDR2 FQNEAQ (reference sequence). Trimming removed 5 bases from V and 0 bases from J, with 13 bases in between. This CDR3 is 15 amino acids long. CDR3 bases: TGTGCCAGCAGCCCCCCGGGGGGCCTGAACACTGAAGCTTTCTTT. Translating gives CASSPPGGLNTEAFF. The full variable domain, completed using reference TRBV7-9 and TRBJ1-1, is DTGVSQNPRHKITKRGQNVTFRCDPISEHNRLYWYRQTLGQGPEFLTYFQNEAQLEKSRLLSDRFSAERPKGSFSTLEIQRTEQGDSAMYLCASSPPGGLNTEAFFGQGTRLTVV.

This clonotype was counted ten times or more. The chain joins TRBV18 to TRBJ2-7; 9 nucleotides line up with TRBD1. J lost 4 bases, V lost 0 bases, and 4 bases had no gene match. The length of the CDR3 is 15 residues. Germline CDR1 reads KGHSH; CDR2 reads LQKENI. CDR3 sequence: CASSPPGQGLYEQYF. For the CDR3, the DNA is TGTGCCAGCTCACCACCGGGACAGGGTCTGTACGAGCAGTACTTC. Combining the CDR3 with reference TRBV18 and TRBJ2-7 gives the whole variable domain NAGVMQNPRHLVRRRGQEARLRCSPMKGHSHVYWYRQLPEEGLKFMVYLQKENIIDESGMPKERFSAEFPKEGPSILRIQQVVRGDSAAYFCASSPPGQGLYEQYFGPGTRLTVT.

There are a few counts of this clonotype. The junction shows a germline mismatch at one end, possibly a read error. The chain couples TRBV5-5 to TRBJ2-4, with D possibly matching TRBD2 (5 bases). The CDR3 is 12 amino acids. Germline CDR1 SGHKS, CDR2 YYEKEE (reference sequence). The CDR3 DNA reads TGTGCCAGCAGCTTGCTGAGGGAGACCCAGTGCTTC. Residues: CASSLLRETQCF.

The gene calls are TRBV6-9 and TRBJ1-2, with D possibly being TRBD1 (5 bases). This CDR3 comprises 15 residues. Deletions cut 3 bases from V and 8 bases from J, with 19 bases between. CDR1 is MNHGY and CDR2 is SVAAGI in the germline V gene. The CDR3 nucleotides read TGTGCCAGCAGTTACCGGGACCTACGCCGCGGAGGCTACACCTTC. It codes for CASSYRDLRRGGYTF.

This clonotype was counted many times. The chain uses TRBV7-8 and TRBJ2-7; possible D gene TRBD1, 5 bases. V was cut by 7 bases and J by 3 bases, with 19 bases left in between. CDR3 size: 15 residues. Germline values: CDR1 SGHVS, CDR2 FQNEAQ. In nucleotides, the CDR3 is TGTGCCAGCACCCAGGAAGACAGATTCGTCTACGAGCAGTACTTC. It encodes CASTQEDRFVYEQYF.

This clonotype was picked up a small number of times. V is TRBV10-3 and J is TRBJ2-3; tentatively, D is TRBD2 (5 bases). There are 15 residues in the CDR3. V lost 2 bases and J 0 bases, leaving 9 bases between the germline ends. Looked up from germline, CDR1 is ENHRY and CDR2 is SYGVKD. CDR3 in DNA: TGTGCCATCAGTGAGGGAAGCGGCAGCACAGATACGCAGTATTTT. Translated: CAISEGSGSTDTQYF.

At least ten counts were recorded for this clonotype. The J gene is TRBJ2-3, the V gene TRBV3-1; TRBD1 is a possible D gene (5 bases). This CDR3 region has 13 residues. Germline CDR1 and CDR2: LGHDT and YNNKEL (reference sequence). Trimming removed 4 bases from V and 6 bases from J, with 11 bases in between. CDR3 amino acids: CASSRQGWDTQYF. In nucleotides, the CDR3 is TGTGCCAGCAGCCGGCAGGGATGGGATACGCAGTATTTT.

The V and J genes are TRBV19 and TRBJ2-2; 11 nucleotides agree with TRBD1. V was clipped by 5 bases and J by 2 bases; unmatched bases: 4. Germline CDR1 and CDR2: LNHDA and SQIVND (reference sequence). This CDR3 is 16 amino acids long. The CDR3 spells CASSAGTGGNTGELFF. CDR3 coding DNA: TGTGCCAGTAGTGCCGGGACAGGGGGAAACACCGGGGAGCTGTTTTTT.

In this sample, this clonotype turned up many times. The J gene is TRBJ1-2, the V gene TRBV7-2; no clear D. From germline, CDR1 is SGHTA and CDR2 FQGNSA. Trimming took off 2 bases at V and 6 bases at J, with 7 bases between the two ends. This CDR3 spans 12 amino acids. This chain's CDR3 is CASSLKYDGYTF. Written as DNA, the CDR3 is TGTGCCAGCAGCTTAAAATACGATGGCTACACCTTC.

Only a few counts were recorded for this clonotype. V gene TRBV29-1 combines with J gene TRBJ2-1, with 9 bases lining up with TRBD2. In germline, CDR1 is SQVTM, CDR2 ANQGSEA. Trimming took 6 bases from V and 2 from J; bases not matched to a gene: 5. CDR3 length: 14 residues. The CDR3 reads CSVKTSGTYNEQFF. The CDR3 nucleotides read TGCAGCGTAAAGACTAGCGGCACCTACAATGAGCAGTTCTTC.

This clonotype was detected ten times or more. The chain combines TRBV7-3 with TRBJ1-2; D remains ambiguous. The CDR3 has 15 amino acids. V gave up 5 bases and J gave up 7 bases, with 20 bases separating them. Germline CDR1 and CDR2: SGHTA and FQGTGA. The DNA of the CDR3 is TGTGCCAGCAGCGAGAGACCTAGGGAGTCCGCTGGCTACACCTTC. Protein product: CASSERPRESAGYTF.

This sequence joins TRBV7-6 and TRBJ2-1; 8 positions match TRBD2. The length of the CDR3 is 17 residues. Per germline, CDR1 SGHVS and CDR2 FNYEAQ. V shed 5 bases and J 5 bases; nucleotides not matched to a gene: 14. CDR3 in amino acids: CASSTLPGGGRHNEQFF. CDR3 DNA: TGTGCCAGCAGCACCCTTCCCGGGGGGGGCCGTCACAATGAGCAGTTCTTC.

This clonotype was detected a few times. The rearrangement links TRBV27 to TRBJ1-6, with D possibly matching TRBD1 (6 bases). The CDR3 covers 12 residues. V was shortened by 5 bases and J by 11 bases, with 10 bases between the two germline ends. Looked up from germline, CDR1 is MNHEY and CDR2 is SMNVEV (reference sequence). The CDR3 region is CASSPGTTPLHF. In DNA, the CDR3 is TGTGCCAGCAGTCCCGGGACAACACCCCTCCACTTT.

The chain links TRBV5-6 to TRBJ1-1; 7 nucleotides agree with TRBD1. V was clipped by 6 bases and J by 0 bases; unmatched bases: 5. From germline, CDR1 is SGHDT and CDR2 YYEEEE. This CDR3 region has 14 residues. DNA for the CDR3: TGTGCCAGCAAGGGACAGTTAATGAACACTGAAGCTTTCTTT. It codes for CASKGQLMNTEAFF. Drawing the rest from reference TRBV5-6 and TRBJ1-1, the complete variable domain is DAGVTQSPTHLIKTRGQQVTLRCSPKSGHDTVSWYQQALGQGPQFIFQYYEEEERQRGNFPDRFSGHQFPNYSSELNVNALLLGDSALYLCASKGQLMNTEAFFGQGTRLTVV.

This clonotype has a handful of counts. The chain carries TRBV5-5 and TRBJ2-1; perhaps TRBD1 as D (6 bases). CDR3 length: 12 residues. Looked up from germline, CDR1 is SGHKS and CDR2 is YYEKEE (reference sequence). V lost 3 bases and J 14 bases, leaving 15 bases between the germline ends. CDR3 in DNA: TGTGCCAGCAGCTACCCACAGGGCCGGGAGTTCTTC. This sequence encodes CASSYPQGREFF.